This T cell receptor beta chain emerged from a study of blood T cell repertoires in COVID-19. The overall study: Samples of COVID-19 (acute and convalescent) were obtained from the United States, Italy and Spain.

Germline CDR1 and CDR2: LNHDA and SQIVND (reference sequence). With V trimmed by 6 bases and J by 1 base, 2 bases remained unmatched. The CDR3 consists of 13 residues. This clone was picked up one time. The method was immunoSEQ multiplex PCR; TCRdb's version includes in-frame clones alone and lacks a portion of them. The data show about 190,000 clones, with about 88% seen just once and less than 1.5% held by the top ten. Sample: peripheral blood. This chain joins TRBV19 and TRBJ1-1; 7 bases line up with TRBD1. This clonotype was obtained from a man younger than 40 with acute or convalescent COVID-19. The CDR3 reads CASRTGANTEAFF. The CDR3 DNA follows: TGTGCCAGTAGAACAGGGGCGAACACTGAAGCTTTCTTT.